This T cell receptor (beta chain) was sequenced during a study of blood T cell repertoires in COVID-19. Across the whole study: Acute-phase and convalescent COVID-19 samples originated in the United States, Italy and Spain. T cells, B-cell-depleted T cells, or PBMCs provided the cDNA or gDNA that served as material.

The germline gives CDR1 SNHLY, CDR2 FYNNEI. Trimming removed 1 base at V and 9 bases at J, with 13 bases between. This CDR3 comprises 14 residues. As originally analysed: Amplifying reference gene primers gave estimates of nucleated cell counts. Clones were sequenced by immunoSEQ multiplex PCR, and TCRdb holds only the in-frame ones, with some missing. Clone size and V and J calls were adopted from that table, with D and trimming inferred from the DNA. Among tens of thousands of clones listed, about four fifths were seen once. The TCR comes from a man older than 75 with acute or convalescent COVID-19. Sequencing input: peripheral blood. The chain joins TRBV2 to TRBJ2-1; D is undetermined. The CDR3 nucleotides read TGTGCCAGCAGTGAAGGGTGGGCCGGTAGTGAGCAGTTCTTC. It yields the protein CASSEGWAGSEQFF.